This T cell receptor beta chain stems from a study of T-cell reconstitution after alpha-beta-depleted transplantation in children listed by TCRdb under 2016. As for the study more broadly: Using TCR repertoire profiling, the study followed T-cell immune reconstitution in a quantitative way in children after TCRalphabeta/CD19-depleted allogeneic hematopoietic cell transplantation.

This clonotype was seen a handful of times. What antigen it recognizes has not been identified. No much larger clone exists at a distance of one base, and base qualities are not known. Libraries were prepared through PCR. Sequenced on an Illumina HiSeq 2500. TCR libraries were prepared with molecular barcoding, using unique molecular identifiers to normalize TCRbeta repertoire quantification. The public reads were reprocessed in TCRdb via fastp at Q25 and MiXCR, keeping in-frame beta chains. Rows with one shared CDR3 protein collapse into an entry with the most common genes and DNA. Counted in this sample were more than 250,000 distinct CDR3 sequences; 9.9% of them appeared once. 10% of the sample lies in the top ten. This TCR came from a human donor who donated a stem cell graft to a child with SCID. Sequences were derived from PBMCs from the stem cell graft donor, sampled from the stem cell graft.

The CDR3 here reads CASSVSDLFSSYNSPLHF. The bases read TGTGCCAGCAGCGTATCCGACCTCTTCAGCTCCTATAATTCACCCCTCCACTTT. The chain was built from TRBV9 and TRBJ1-6; the D gene identity is not certain. The CDR3, from cysteine to phenylalanine, totals 18 residues. Only the CDR3 DNA stays, 54 bases, in frame from base 1. CDR1 SGDLS and CDR2 YYNGEE were looked up in the germline V gene. Trimming takes 1 base from V and 0 bases from J, and the germline ends sit 14 bases apart.